This is a list of T cell receptor beta chains from one sample in a study of cytomegalovirus exposure and HLA in healthy donors. Using immunoSEQ multiplex PCR, the repertoire was profiled, and TCRdb retains in-frame clones only, with some absent. Of 95,000 to 120,000 clones detected, approximately 83% appear once; the ten largest clones hold 2% to 3%. The sequenced sample consisted of PBMCs. These receptors all come from a woman younger than 30 in good health and CMV-seronegative. The conserved cysteine and the conserved F or W are not part of the CDR3 here. Each record gives: J gene, V gene, clone size, D gene, CDR3 protein. The D gene is left open where the match is weak. The size field is filled for only some rows; it gives once, few, many or a size class.

TRBJ1-5 | TRBV28 | NA | NA | ASSLWRGEEPQH
TRBJ1-5 | TRBV11-2 | NA | NA | ASSDRKKTGPLNQPQH
TRBJ1-1 | TRBV11-2 | once | NA | ASSLQVRDTEAF
TRBJ2-7 | TRBV2 | once | NA | ASTALSYEQY
TRBJ2-2 | TRBV6-5 | NA | NA | ASSYRGAPTGELF
TRBJ1-1 | TRBV9 | NA | NA | ASSPQGIPNTEAF
TRBJ1-1 | TRBV5-6 | few | NA | ASSLARGSQRAF
TRBJ2-7 | TRBV11-3 | NA | NA | ASSKQGIRNEQY
TRBJ1-1 | TRBV19 | NA | TRBD1 | ASSITGQVLNTEAF
TRBJ1-1 | TRBV23-1 | NA | NA | ASSQRKGDRNTEAF
TRBJ1-2 | TRBV7-9 | NA | NA | ASSLDRVKGYT
TRBJ2-3 | TRBV15 | NA | TRBD2 | ATSRAREGPSDTQY